The sequence of this T cell receptor (beta chain) was determined in a study of T cell repertoires in ileal Crohn's disease. Overall study findings and caveats: All patients with clonality above 26.8% had endoscopic recurrence.

Time point reported: neoterminal ileum biopsy at postoperative endoscopy, about 6 months after surgery. Patients were adults with ileal or ileocolonic Crohn's disease needing resection. With 6 bases removed from V and 8 bases from J, the gap between germline ends came to 19 bases. Looked up from germline, CDR1 is SGHDN and CDR2 is FVKESK. CDR3 length: 14 amino acids. TCRB immunosequencing input was approximately 510 nanograms of biopsy DNA per sample. The protocol was immunoSEQ multiplex PCR, while the TCRdb copy is restricted to in-frame clones and leaves out a portion. The table has nearly 11,000 clones, approximately 85% seen once. Points on this clone: Its antigen is not identified.

This receptor was obtained from an adult with Crohn's disease. The V call is TRBV14, the J call TRBJ1-2, with D uncertain. The material sequenced was ileal tissue. The CDR3 coding sequence is TGTGCCAGCAGTCTAACCAGAAGATCGGAGGGCTACACCTTC. Translated, it gives CASSLTRRSEGYTF. Together with reference TRBV14 and TRBJ1-2, the CDR3 gives the full variable domain: EAGVTQFPSHSVIEKGQTVTLRCDPISGHDNLYWYRRVMGKEIKFLLHFVKESKQDESGMPNNRFLAERTGGTYSTLKVQPAELEDSGVYFCASSLTRRSEGYTFGSGTRLTVV.